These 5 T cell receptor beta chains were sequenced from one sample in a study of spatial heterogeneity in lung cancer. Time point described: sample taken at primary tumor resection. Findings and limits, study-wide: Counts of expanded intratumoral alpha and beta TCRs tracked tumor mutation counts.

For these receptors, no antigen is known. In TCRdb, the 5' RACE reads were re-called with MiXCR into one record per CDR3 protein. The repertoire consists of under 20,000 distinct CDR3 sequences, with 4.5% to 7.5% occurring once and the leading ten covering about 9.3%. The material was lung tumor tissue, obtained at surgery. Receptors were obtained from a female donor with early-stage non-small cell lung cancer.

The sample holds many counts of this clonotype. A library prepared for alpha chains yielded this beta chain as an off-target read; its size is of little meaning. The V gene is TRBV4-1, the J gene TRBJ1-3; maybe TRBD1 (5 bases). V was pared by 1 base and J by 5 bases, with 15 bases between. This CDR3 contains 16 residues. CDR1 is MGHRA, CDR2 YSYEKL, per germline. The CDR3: CASSQVLQGFRNTIYF. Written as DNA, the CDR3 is TGCGCCAGCAGCCAAGTTCTGCAGGGATTTCGAAACACCATATATTTT.

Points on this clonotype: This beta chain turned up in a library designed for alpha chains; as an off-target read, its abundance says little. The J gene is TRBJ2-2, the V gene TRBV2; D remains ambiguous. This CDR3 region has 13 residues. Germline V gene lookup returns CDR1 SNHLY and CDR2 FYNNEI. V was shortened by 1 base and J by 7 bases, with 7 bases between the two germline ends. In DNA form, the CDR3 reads TGTGCCAGCAGTGAAGTCCTAGACGGGGAGCTGTTTTTT. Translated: CASSEVLDGELFF.

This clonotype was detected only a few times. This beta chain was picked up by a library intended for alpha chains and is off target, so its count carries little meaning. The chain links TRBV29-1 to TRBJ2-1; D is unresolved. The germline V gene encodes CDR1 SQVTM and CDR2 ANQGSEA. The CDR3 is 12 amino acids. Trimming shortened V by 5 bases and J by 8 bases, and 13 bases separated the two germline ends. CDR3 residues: CSVTPVGDEQFF. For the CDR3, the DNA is TGCAGCGTTACACCAGTCGGCGATGAGCAGTTCTTC.

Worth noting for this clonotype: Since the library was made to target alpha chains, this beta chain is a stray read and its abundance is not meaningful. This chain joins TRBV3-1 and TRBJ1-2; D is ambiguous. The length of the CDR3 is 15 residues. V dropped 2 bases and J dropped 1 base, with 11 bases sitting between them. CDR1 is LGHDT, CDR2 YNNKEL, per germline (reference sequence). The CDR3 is CASSQSATVNYGYTF. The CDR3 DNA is TGTGCCAGCAGCCAAAGTGCTACCGTTAACTATGGCTACACCTTC.

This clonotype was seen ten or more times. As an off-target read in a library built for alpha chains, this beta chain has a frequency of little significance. CDR3 sequence reads: CASSFSGPTNTGELFF. The CDR3 nucleotides are TGTGCCAGCAGCTTTAGCGGGCCCACGAACACCGGGGAGCTGTTTTTT. This chain links TRBV7-9 with TRBJ2-2; 7 bases agree with TRBD2. CDR1 SEHNR and CDR2 FQNEAQ come from the germline V gene (reference sequence). This CDR3 comprises 16 residues. After removal of 3 bases from V and 0 bases from J, the junction contained 4 bases not matched to a gene.